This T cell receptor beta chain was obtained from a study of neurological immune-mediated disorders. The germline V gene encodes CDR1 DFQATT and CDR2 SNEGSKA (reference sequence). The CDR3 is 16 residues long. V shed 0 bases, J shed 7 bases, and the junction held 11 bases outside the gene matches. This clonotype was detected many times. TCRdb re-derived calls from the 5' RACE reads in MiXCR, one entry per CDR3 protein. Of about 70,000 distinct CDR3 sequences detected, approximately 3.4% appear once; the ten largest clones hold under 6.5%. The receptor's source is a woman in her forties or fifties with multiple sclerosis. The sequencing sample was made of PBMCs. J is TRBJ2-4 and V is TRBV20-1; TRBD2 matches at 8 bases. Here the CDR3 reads CSAREPLRGGRNIQYF. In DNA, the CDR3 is TGCAGTGCTAGAGAACCTCTCCGGGGGGGCCGGAACATTCAGTACTTC.